Sequencing of this TCR beta chain was carried out in a study of T cell changes during pregnancy in multiple sclerosis. Some clones are missing from TCRdb's copy, which holds only in-frame ones; the method was immunoSEQ multiplex PCR. In the table there are more than 15,000 clones, 70% to 90% of which are singletons. Germline V CDR1 and CDR2: SGHRS, YFSETQ. This CDR3 region has 13 residues. Trimming took 2 bases from V and 5 from J, leaving 7 bases between them. J is TRBJ1-4 and V is TRBV5-1; D uncertain. This specimen consisted of CD8+ T cells from peripheral blood mononuclear cells, obtained after pregnancy. The receptor was isolated from a female donor in good health, enrolled as a control in a pregnancy study. The CDR3: CASSFEENEKLFF. The DNA for the CDR3 is TGCGCCAGCAGCTTCGAGGAAAATGAAAAACTGTTTTTT.